This entry lists 27 T cell receptor beta chains sequenced from one sample in a study of T-cell reconstitution after alpha-beta-depleted transplantation in children. This sample's TCRbeta library carried unique molecular identifier barcodes. TCRdb recomputed calls from the PCR reads with MiXCR, one row per CDR3 protein. The repertoire holds a few hundred thousand distinct CDR3 sequences, with roughly 30% as singletons. The sample in question was PBMCs, obtained before TCRalphabeta/CD19-depleted stem cell transplant. Source of these receptors: a boy less than two years old with Wiskott-Aldrich syndrome, due to receive a stem cell transplant.

This clonotype was counted only a few times. The rearrangement uses TRBV20-1 and TRBJ2-1; D ambiguous. V dropped 7 bases and J dropped 0 bases, with 7 bases sitting between them. The CDR3 is made up of 12 amino acids. Germline V gene sequence: CDR1 DFQATT, CDR2 SNEGSKA (reference sequence). This chain's CDR3 is CSGLHSYNEQFF. Written as DNA, the CDR3 is TGCAGTGGGCTCCACTCCTACAATGAGCAGTTCTTC.

J is TRBJ1-4 and V is TRBV27; TRBD1 matches 7 bases. V trimming: 5 bases; J trimming: 7 bases; junction bases outside the gene matches: 10. The CDR3 runs 15 residues. Germline CDR1 and CDR2: MNHEY and SMNVEV (reference sequence). The DNA for the CDR3 is TGTGCCAGCAGTCCTAACAGGGGAAGGGGTGAAAAACTGTTTTTT. Translation: CASSPNRGRGEKLFF.

This clonotype was seen at least ten times. This chain connects TRBV12-3 or TRBV12-4 to TRBJ2-1; no clear D. The CDR3 has 12 residues. Trimming pared 5 bases from V and 8 bases from J, leaving 10 bases between. The CDR3 region is CASSGPRDEQFF. Here the CDR3 DNA reads TGTGCCAGCAGTGGACCTAGAGATGAGCAGTTCTTC.

This clonotype was observed a few times. CDR3 nucleotides: TGTGCCAGCAGCGTTCCGCGGGACTACAATGAGCAGTTCTTC. Residues: CASSVPRDYNEQFF. The genes are TRBV7-2 and TRBJ2-1, with D possibly TRBD2 on 6 matching bases. Trimming removed 5 bases from V and 3 bases from J, with 11 bases in between. Looked up from germline, CDR1 is SGHTA and CDR2 is FQGNSA. There are 14 residues in the CDR3.

The rearrangement links TRBV28 to TRBJ2-5, with 10 positions matching TRBD2. This CDR3 spans 15 amino acids. With 6 bases clipped from V and 5 bases from J, the junction kept 9 bases outside the gene matches. Germline V gene lookup returns CDR1 MDHEN and CDR2 SYDVKM. The CDR3 loop reads CASSRLAGVWETQYF. The CDR3 DNA follows: TGTGCCAGCAGCCGTCTAGCGGGAGTCTGGGAGACCCAGTACTTC. Full variable domain (rest looked up from reference TRBV28 and TRBJ2-5): DVKVTQSSRYLVKRTGEKVFLECVQDMDHENMFWYRQDPGLGLRLIYFSYDVKMKEKGDIPEGYSVSREKKERFSLILESASTNQTSMYLCASSRLAGVWETQYFGPGTRLLVL.

The chain combines TRBV12-1 with TRBJ2-1; the tabulated D call, TRBD2, remains unverified against the DNA. TRBV12-1 is given as a pseudogene. The length of the CDR3 is 15 residues. CDR3: CASSSVGGDYNEQFF. The CDR3 DNA is TGTGCCAGCAGCTCGGTCGGGGGGGATTACAATGAGCAGTTCTTC.

The V call is TRBV5-1, the J call TRBJ2-5, with 12 bases aligning to TRBD2. The CDR3 runs to 14 residues. V lost 7 bases to trimming and J lost 4 bases; unmatched junction nucleotides: 5. Germline V lookup: CDR1 SGHRS, CDR2 YFSETQ. This chain's CDR3 is CASQGLAGVETQYF. CDR3 nucleotides: TGCGCCAGCCAGGGACTAGCGGGTGTAGAGACCCAGTACTTC.

This clonotype was seen only a few times. The chain uses TRBV20-1 and TRBJ1-1; D is uncertain. V lost 0 bases and J lost 1, with 12 bases in between. This CDR3 has 15 amino acids. Germline-derived CDR1 and CDR2 are DFQATT and SNEGSKA (reference sequence). For the CDR3, the DNA is TGCAGTGCTAGAGACTCGAGGAAGGGGAACACTGAAGCTTTCTTT. Translating gives CSARDSRKGNTEAFF.

The genes are TRBV20-1 and TRBJ1-1, with TRBD1 as a possible D gene (5 bases). This CDR3 comprises 14 residues. Germline lookup yields CDR1 DFQATT and CDR2 SNEGSKA (reference sequence). The V and J ends lost 4 bases and 1 base respectively, with 13 bases between them. The CDR3 nucleotides are TGCAGTGCTAAAAAGGGGACCGCGAACACTGAAGCTTTCTTT. It specifies CSAKKGTANTEAFF.

The chain is built from TRBV5-1 and TRBJ1-2; tentative D call: TRBD1 (6 bases). Per the germline V gene, CDR1 is SGHRS and CDR2 is YFSETQ. V was pared by 4 bases and J by 6 bases, with 16 bases between. The CDR3 covers 14 residues. The CDR3 coding sequence is TGCGCCAGCAGCCTTACAGGGAGAGTTGATGGCTACACCTTC. Amino acids: CASSLTGRVDGYTF. The whole variable domain, remainder taken from reference TRBV5-1 and TRBJ1-2, is KAGVTQTPRYLIKTRGQQVTLSCSPISGHRSVSWYQQTPGQGLQFLFEYFSETQRNKGNFPGRFSGRQFSNSRSEMNVSTLELGDSALYLCASSLTGRVDGYTFGSGTRLTVV.

The chain employs TRBV24-1 and TRBJ2-5; 8 nucleotides line up with TRBD1. The trim removed 4 bases at V and 4 bases at J, leaving 4 bases unmatched. There are 14 residues in the CDR3. Germline V gives CDR1 KGHDR, CDR2 SFDVKD. CDR3 nucleotide sequence: TGTGCCACCAGTGACTCCGACAGGGGAGAGACCCAGTACTTC. Protein sequence: CATSDSDRGETQYF.

This clonotype showed up just once. The rearrangement links TRBV5-5 to TRBJ2-3; no firm D call. The CDR3 totals 13 residues. Trimming stripped 4 bases from V and 7 bases from J, with 13 bases between. Germline V gene data show CDR1 as SGHKS and CDR2 as YYEKEE (reference sequence). The CDR3 reads CASSIFAGNTQYF. The CDR3, as DNA: TGTGCCAGCAGCATATTTGCTGGCAATACGCAGTATTTT.

This clonotype appeared a few times. The rearrangement joins TRBV5-1 to TRBJ1-4, with D possibly being TRBD1 (5 bases). Germline CDR1 reads SGHRS; CDR2 reads YFSETQ. CDR3 size: 14 residues. Trimming pared 4 bases from V and 4 bases from J, leaving 11 bases between. The CDR3 protein is CASSTGRINEKLFF. CDR3 sequence (DNA): TGCGCCAGCAGCACGGGACGGATTAATGAAAAACTGTTTTTT.

This clonotype was counted once. The V gene is TRBV5-1, the J gene TRBJ2-7; D is possibly TRBD1 (6 bases). Germline V gene lookup returns CDR1 SGHRS and CDR2 YFSETQ. V was trimmed by 0 bases and J by 2 bases, leaving 18 bases between them. The CDR3 has 17 amino acids. As DNA, the CDR3 is TGCGCCAGCAGCTTGGATTGGGGGCCCGCCAGGGCCTACGAGCAGTACTTC. As protein: CASSLDWGPARAYEQYF.

The chain joins TRBV27 to TRBJ2-6, with 7 nucleotides matching TRBD1. CDR1 is MNHEY and CDR2 is SMNVEV in the germline V gene (reference sequence). The ends lost 5 bases at V and 1 base at J; junction bases unmatched: 8. The length of the CDR3 is 17 residues. For the CDR3, the DNA is TGTGCCAGCAGTCCACATCAGACAGGGTCTGGGGCCAACGTCCTGACTTTC. This translates into CASSPHQTGSGANVLTF.

This clonotype was recorded a few times. The chain joins TRBV6-5 to TRBJ2-1; no clear D gene. Trimming took off 5 bases at V and 10 bases at J, with 9 bases between the two ends. CDR3 length: 11 amino acids. In germline, CDR1 is MNHEY, CDR2 SVGAGI. The CDR3 nucleotides are TGTGCCAGCAGTCGATCAGGAGAGCAGTTCTTC. Protein product: CASSRSGEQFF.

The chain links TRBV6-5 to TRBJ1-4; D is uncertain. Germline lookup yields CDR1 MNHEY and CDR2 SVGAGI. V lost 4 bases, J lost 8 bases, and 14 bases lay in between. The CDR3 sequence is 14 residues long. CDR3 sequence reads: CASSSPLNSEKLFF. CDR3 in DNA: TGTGCCAGCAGTTCTCCCCTTAATAGCGAAAAACTGTTTTTT.

J is TRBJ2-1 and V is TRBV20-1, with a weak D call TRBD2 (5 bases). The CDR3 is made up of 13 amino acids. V shed 1 base and J shed 9 bases, with 13 bases lying between them. Germline V lookup: CDR1 DFQATT, CDR2 SNEGSKA (reference sequence). CDR3 loop: CSARVASLPEQFF. As DNA, the CDR3 is TGCAGTGCTAGAGTAGCGTCTCTCCCTGAGCAGTTCTTC.

The V gene is TRBV20-1, the J gene TRBJ1-3; D gene unclear. The CDR3 is made up of 12 amino acids. CDR1 is DFQATT and CDR2 is SNEGSKA in the germline V gene (reference sequence). Trimming took off 2 bases at V and 1 base at J, with 3 bases between the two ends. CDR3 in amino acids: CSARSSGNTIYF. DNA of the CDR3: TGCAGTGCTAGATCTTCTGGAAACACCATATATTTT.

This clonotype was counted between two and nine times. The chain is built from TRBV20-1 and TRBJ1-2; tentatively, D is TRBD1 (6 bases). CDR1 is DFQATT, CDR2 SNEGSKA, per germline (reference sequence). Trimming took 1 base from V and 5 from J, leaving 14 bases between them. This CDR3 contains 14 residues. CDR3 region: CSARVQGHNYGYTF. The CDR3 DNA follows: TGCAGTGCTAGAGTGCAGGGGCACAATTATGGCTACACCTTC.

The chain joins TRBV29-1 to TRBJ1-2, with D tentatively TRBD1 (6 bases). Germline CDR1 is SQVTM and CDR2 is ANQGSEA. This CDR3 has 12 residues. Trimming removed 6 bases at V and 4 bases at J, with 12 bases between. Here the CDR3 reads CSVVRGTYGYTF. CDR3 nucleotides: TGCAGCGTAGTCAGGGGTACCTATGGCTACACCTTC.

V gene TRBV6-1 combines with J gene TRBJ1-5; D not resolved. This CDR3 region has 14 residues. Germline V gene data show CDR1 as MNHNS and CDR2 as SASEGT. With 5 bases removed from V and 1 base from J, the gap between germline ends came to 9 bases. The CDR3 spells CASSIKGSNQPQHF. In DNA, the CDR3 is TGTGCCAGCAGTATCAAGGGCAGCAATCAGCCCCAGCATTTT.

The chain joins TRBV12-3 or TRBV12-4 to TRBJ1-2, with TRBD1 matching 10 bases. The trim removed 8 bases at V and 4 bases at J, leaving 4 bases unmatched. The CDR3 has 13 residues. The CDR3 reads CASLGQGSYGYTF. For the CDR3, the DNA is TGTGCCAGCTTGGGACAGGGGTCCTATGGCTACACCTTC.

This clonotype was detected only a few times. The chain couples TRBV3-1 to TRBJ2-2; no reliable D call. The germline CDR1 and CDR2 sequences are LGHDT and YNNKEL (reference sequence). V was trimmed by 1 base and J by 6 bases, leaving 9 bases between them. The CDR3 runs 14 residues. The CDR3 protein is CASSQVGPAGELFF. The CDR3 coding sequence is TGTGCCAGCAGCCAAGTAGGTCCGGCCGGGGAGCTGTTTTTT.

The V gene is TRBV27, the J gene TRBJ2-4; 11 bases agree with TRBD2. The CDR3 extends over 16 amino acids. Trimming cost V 5 bases and J 8 bases; bases outside gene matches: 11. Germline-derived CDR1 and CDR2 are MNHEY and SMNVEV (reference sequence). The CDR3 nucleotides read TGTGCCAGCAGTCCCACCTCACTAGCGGGAGAACACATTCAGTACTTC. Amino acids: CASSPTSLAGEHIQYF.

The CDR3, as DNA: TGCGCCAGCAGCTTTAGGTCGGTCCCAGGGGAGACCCAGTACTTC. This sequence encodes CASSFRSVPGETQYF. The rearrangement joins TRBV5-1 to TRBJ2-5, with D maybe TRBD1 (5 bases). Trimming pared 2 bases from V and 5 bases from J, leaving 16 bases between. This CDR3 spans 15 amino acids. The germline V gene has CDR1 SGHRS and CDR2 YFSETQ.

This clonotype was seen more than once but under ten times. The V and J genes are TRBV6-1 and TRBJ1-5; D unclear. CDR3 length equals 17 residues. The V and J ends lost 7 bases and 3 bases respectively, with 22 bases between them. The germline V gene encodes CDR1 MNHNS and CDR2 SASEGT. The CDR3 sequence is CASMLRPVWQYNQPQHF. CDR3 nucleotide sequence: TGTGCCAGCATGCTCCGCCCGGTCTGGCAGTACAATCAGCCCCAGCATTTT.